The TCR beta chain described here comes from a study of blood T cell repertoires in COVID-19. Study as a whole: In each case, the material was cDNA or gDNA derived from T cells, B-cell-depleted T cells, or PBMCs.

CDR1 and CDR2 (germline): LGHDT, YNNKEL (reference sequence). Losses at the gene ends were 4 bases for V and 3 bases for J; bases not matched to a gene: 4. The CDR3 extends over 15 amino acids. Assay: immunoSEQ multiplex PCR; the TCRdb copy retains only in-frame clones and omits some. The repertoire holds 300,000 or so clones, with over 85% as singletons. The rearrangement joins TRBV3-1 (or the pseudogene TRBV3-2) to TRBJ1-3, with TRBD1 matching over 9 bases. Sequencing used PBMCs or T cells enriched from blood (not recorded which). The origin of this receptor is a woman aged 50 to 60 who had been exposed to COVID-19. The CDR3: CASSPTTGGGNTIYF. Written as DNA, the CDR3 is TGTGCCAGCAGCCCTACGACAGGGGGTGGAAACACCATATATTTT.